The 24 T cell receptor beta chains given below trace back to one sample, sequenced in a study of Graves' ophthalmopathy and Graves' hyperthyroidism. Amplifying from RNA transcripts, the study obtained TCR beta CDR3 regions. First-round RT-PCR employed HTBI primers, with a second-round multiplex PCR after it. One entry per CDR3 protein, called by TCRdb with MiXCR from the multiplex PCR reads. The data show about 550,000 distinct CDR3 sequences, roughly 40% seen once. What was sequenced was peripheral blood or thyroid tissue (not recorded which). The receptors originated from an adult man with Graves' hyperthyroidism.

This clonotype was found many times. The rearrangement uses TRBV29-1 and TRBJ2-3; D ambiguous. Looked up from germline, CDR1 is SQVTM and CDR2 is ANQGSEA. V lost 4 bases, J lost 1 base, and 6 bases lay in between. This CDR3 region has 12 residues. CDR3 nucleotides: TGCAGCGTTGGCGGTGGCACAGATACGCAGTATTTT. Amino acids: CSVGGGTDTQYF.

The rearrangement uses TRBV6-5 and TRBJ1-3, with D possibly being TRBD1 (6 bases). The CDR3 has 13 residues. Germline CDR1 and CDR2: MNHEY and SVGAGI. The V gene lost 10 bases and the J gene lost 2 bases, with 12 bases spanning the gap. CDR3 DNA sequence: TGTGCCACCAGGGGAGGGCCTGGAAACACCATATATTTT. Amino acid sequence: CATRGGPGNTIYF.

About this clonotype itself: The junction shows a germline mismatch at one end, possibly a read error. The chain joins TRBV7-7 to TRBJ2-7; tentative D call: TRBD2 (6 bases). The CDR3 has 14 residues. The germline V gene has CDR1 SSHAT and CDR2 FNYEAQ (reference sequence). In nucleotides, the CDR3 is TGTGCTAGCAGCGCACCGGGACTGTCCTGCGAGCAGTACTTC. This encodes CASSAPGLSCEQYF.

This clonotype was counted many times. The J gene is TRBJ1-5, the V gene TRBV15, with D possibly matching TRBD1 (6 bases). V lost 3 bases and J lost 4, with 7 bases in between. The germline CDR1 and CDR2 sequences are LNHNV and YYDKDF (reference sequence). The CDR3 length is 13 residues. This chain's CDR3 is CATSSQGNQPQHF. CDR3 in DNA: TGTGCCACCAGCAGCCAGGGGAATCAGCCCCAGCATTTT.

The V and J genes are TRBV10-3 and TRBJ1-2; D might be TRBD1 (6 bases). V dropped 2 bases and J dropped 0 bases, with 13 bases sitting between them. CDR3 length: 16 amino acids. Germline CDR1 ENHRY, CDR2 SYGVKD. The CDR3 spells CAISEKDRRTNYGYTF. The CDR3 nucleotides are TGTGCCATCAGTGAGAAGGACAGAAGAACTAACTATGGCTACACCTTC.

This clonotype was seen ten or more times. CDR3 coding DNA: TGTGCCAGCACCAGAGGCAGCTCCTATAATTCACCCCTCCACTTT. Translation: CASTRGSSYNSPLHF. The gene calls are TRBV11-2 and TRBJ1-6; no clear D. Trimming cost V 7 bases and J 0 bases, with 10 bases left between them. Germline-derived CDR1 and CDR2 are SGHAT and FQNNGV. The CDR3 loop spans 15 amino acids.

This clonotype has ten or more counts. This chain joins TRBV20-1 and TRBJ2-5, with TRBD2 identical over 9 bases. Germline assignment: CDR1 DFQATT and CDR2 SNEGSKA (reference sequence). CDR3 length: 14 residues. V gave up 5 bases and J gave up 3 bases; unmatched junction bases: 7. The DNA of the CDR3 is TGCAGTGCTTCCCCGCCTAGCGGGGAAGAGACCCAGTACTTC. Translated: CSASPPSGEETQYF.

CDR3 sequence: CASSLGHGEIGEKLFF. The CDR3 nucleotides read TGCGCCAGCAGCTTGGGACACGGGGAAATAGGCGAAAAACTGTTTTTT. The chain combines TRBV5-1 with TRBJ1-4, with D uncertain. Germline assignment: CDR1 SGHRS and CDR2 YFSETQ. V lost 0 bases to trimming and J lost 8 bases, with 17 bases between them. This CDR3 has 16 amino acids.

This clonotype was detected ten times or more. This chain connects TRBV11-2 to TRBJ2-7; D ambiguous. CDR3 length: 12 residues. The germline V and J ends were trimmed by 5 bases and 7 bases, with 12 bases remaining between them. The germline gives CDR1 SGHAT, CDR2 FQNNGV. CDR3 protein: CASSHGSMEQYF. The CDR3 DNA reads TGTGCCAGCAGCCATGGGTCTATGGAGCAGTACTTC. The whole variable domain, remainder taken from reference TRBV11-2 and TRBJ2-7, is EAGVAQSPRYKIIEKRQSVAFWCNPISGHATLYWYQQILGQGPKLLIQFQNNGVVDDSQLPKDRFSAERLKGVDSTLKIQPAKLEDSAVYLCASSHGSMEQYFGPGTRLTVT.

This clonotype was picked up many times. The rearrangement links TRBV19 to TRBJ1-2, with 10 nucleotides matching TRBD1. The germline gives CDR1 LNHDA, CDR2 SQIVND (reference sequence). The V gene end was trimmed by 7 bases and the J gene end by 6 bases; junction bases not matched to a gene: 8. CDR3 length: 14 residues. CDR3 residues: CASNPGQGRHGYTF. CDR3 DNA: TGTGCCAGTAACCCGGGACAGGGGCGGCATGGCTACACCTTC.

Concerning this clonotype: The junction departs from germline at one end; a sequencing error may be responsible. The CDR3 protein is CASSPGQGFRETQYF. The CDR3 bases are TGTGCCAGCAGCCCGGGACAGGGGTTCCGAGAGACCCAGTACTTT. The chain carries TRBV7-9 and TRBJ2-5; TRBD1 agrees at 10 bases. Germline loops: CDR1 SEHNR, CDR2 FQNEAQ (reference sequence). The CDR3 totals 15 residues.

This clonotype was recorded at least ten times. The rearrangement uses TRBV2 and TRBJ1-4, with TRBD1 as a possible D gene (5 bases). CDR1 is SNHLY, CDR2 FYNNEI, per germline. The CDR3 has 15 residues. Trimming cost V 6 bases and J 0 bases, with 11 bases left between them. CDR3 nucleotides: TGTGCCAGCAGACGGACACCTGCAACTAATGAAAAACTGTTTTTT. Its protein is CASRRTPATNEKLFF.

CDR3 amino acids: CASSPRGTKAYEQYF. DNA of the CDR3: TGTGCCAGCAGTCCACGTGGGACAAAAGCCTACGAGCAGTACTTC. The chain uses TRBV6-4 and TRBJ2-7; TRBD1 might be the D (6 bases). The CDR3 has 15 residues. With 5 bases removed from V and 2 bases from J, the gap between germline ends came to 16 bases. Germline V CDR1 and CDR2: MRHNA, SNTAGT.

In the case of this clonotype: As the CDR3 is not closed by the conserved phenylalanine or tryptophan, this likely results from a read error. The J gene is TRBJ1-1, the V gene TRBV2; D is ambiguous. CDR1 SNHLY and CDR2 FYNNEI come from the germline V gene. The V end was cut by 3 bases, the J end by 5 bases, with 10 bases between. This CDR3 contains 13 residues. The CDR3 coding sequence is TGTGCCAGCAGTGAGAACCCCAGGACTGAAGCTTTCTCT. It translates to CASSENPRTEAFS.

This clonotype appeared many times. The chain recombines TRBV6-5 with TRBJ1-5; tentative D call: TRBD1 (5 bases). Germline V gene lookup returns CDR1 MNHEY and CDR2 SVGAGI. V was pared by 4 bases and J by 6 bases, with 13 bases between. The CDR3 sequence is 14 residues long. The CDR3 reads CASSSTSGVQPQHF. CDR3 in DNA: TGTGCCAGCAGTTCCACGTCGGGGGTTCAGCCCCAGCATTTT.

This clonotype was counted at least ten times. J is TRBJ1-1 and V is TRBV6-5; D may be TRBD1 (6 bases). This CDR3 contains 15 residues. Trimming removed 5 bases from V and 0 bases from J, with 13 bases in between. Germline lookup yields CDR1 MNHEY and CDR2 SVGAGI. This CDR3 reads CASSNLRGVNTEAFF. In nucleotides, the CDR3 is TGTGCCAGCAGTAACCTCAGGGGAGTGAACACTGAAGCTTTCTTT.

The genes are TRBV4-1 and TRBJ1-6, with TRBD1 matching 7 bases. The CDR3 totals 17 residues. Per the germline V gene, CDR1 is MGHRA and CDR2 is YSYEKL. V was clipped by 0 bases and J by 10 bases; unmatched bases: 12. CDR3 sequence reads: CASSQEAGTAALSPLHF. The CDR3 DNA reads as TGCGCCAGCAGCCAAGAGGCCGGGACAGCGGCATTGTCACCCCTCCACTTT.

This clonotype occurred many times. V is TRBV2 and J is TRBJ2-7, with 11 bases fitting TRBD1. The length of the CDR3 is 12 residues. Germline V gene sequence: CDR1 SNHLY, CDR2 FYNNEI. The CDR3 DNA sequence: TGTGTCGGGGGACAGGGGGCCTACGAGCAGTACTTC. Translating it yields CVGGQGAYEQYF.

In regard to this clonotype: Just one base apart from a much larger clone, this may be a read error. The gene calls are TRBV7-9 and TRBJ1-2; no clear D gene. CDR3 length: 14 amino acids. V was shortened by 5 bases and J by 3 bases, with 13 bases between the two germline ends. The germline V gene encodes CDR1 SEHNR and CDR2 FQNEAQ (reference sequence). The CDR3 sequence: CASSVGHSYYGYTF. The CDR3 DNA reads TGTGCCAGCAGCGTAGGGCACAGCTACTATGGCTACACCTTC.

This clonotype was counted many times. The chain uses TRBV7-9 and TRBJ1-2; TRBD1 agrees at 11 bases. CDR1 is SEHNR and CDR2 is FQNEAQ in the germline V gene (reference sequence). V shed 3 bases, J shed 6 bases, and the junction held 3 bases outside the gene matches. The CDR3 extends over 14 amino acids. The CDR3 region has the DNA TGTGCCAGCAGCTTGGACAGGGGGCCGGATGGCTACACCTTC. Protein sequence: CASSLDRGPDGYTF. Based on the CDR3 plus reference TRBV7-9 and TRBJ1-2, the full variable domain is DTGVSQNPRHKITKRGQNVTFRCDPISEHNRLYWYRQTLGQGPEFLTYFQNEAQLEKSRLLSDRFSAERPKGSFSTLEIQRTEQGDSAMYLCASSLDRGPDGYTFGSGTRLTVV.

Concerning this clonotype: Likely a read error: the CDR3 ends without its conserved phenylalanine or tryptophan. Because the CDR3's place on the DNA is in doubt, the DNA is left out and the CDR3 is given as listed by TCRdb. The gene calls are TRBV7-2 and TRBJ2-7. Germline V lookup: CDR1 SGHTA, CDR2 FQGNSA. The CDR3 region is 8 residues in length, termini included. CDR3 protein: CASSLEPS.

This clonotype appeared a few times. The chain uses TRBV6-5 and TRBJ2-2, with D perhaps matching TRBD2 (5 bases). Germline loops: CDR1 MNHEY, CDR2 SVGAGI. V shed 2 bases and J shed 1 base, with 14 bases lying between them. This CDR3 contains 17 residues. The CDR3 DNA reads as TGTGCCAGCAGTTACGCGTTAGCGCCCTTGAACACCGGGGAGCTGTTTTTT. Translating gives CASSYALAPLNTGELFF.

This clonotype was found many times. CDR3 amino acids: CASSLGQGTDTQYF. CDR3 nucleotide sequence: TGTGCCAGCAGCTTGGGACAGGGCACAGATACGCAGTATTTT. The genes are TRBV7-9 and TRBJ2-3; 8 nucleotides align to TRBD1. The CDR3 has 14 amino acids. The V gene's germline CDR1 is SEHNR and CDR2 FQNEAQ (reference sequence). The trim removed 3 bases at V and 1 base at J, leaving 0 bases unmatched.

J is TRBJ2-5 and V is TRBV29-1; D may be TRBD1 or TRBD2 (6 bases each). CDR3 size: 13 residues. CDR1 and CDR2 (germline): SQVTM, ANQGSEA. Trimming left V 8 bases short and J 2 bases short, with 15 bases between. CDR3 sequence: CSTLGGQQETQYF. For the CDR3, the DNA is TGCAGCACCCTGGGGGGCCAACAAGAGACCCAGTACTTC. Full variable domain (outside the CDR3, taken from reference TRBV29-1 and TRBJ2-5): SAVISQKPSRDICQRGTSLTIQCQVDSQVTMMFWYRQQPGQSLTLIATANQGSEATYESGFVIDKFPISRPNLTFSTLTVSNMSPEDSSIYLCSTLGGQQETQYFGPGTRLLVL.